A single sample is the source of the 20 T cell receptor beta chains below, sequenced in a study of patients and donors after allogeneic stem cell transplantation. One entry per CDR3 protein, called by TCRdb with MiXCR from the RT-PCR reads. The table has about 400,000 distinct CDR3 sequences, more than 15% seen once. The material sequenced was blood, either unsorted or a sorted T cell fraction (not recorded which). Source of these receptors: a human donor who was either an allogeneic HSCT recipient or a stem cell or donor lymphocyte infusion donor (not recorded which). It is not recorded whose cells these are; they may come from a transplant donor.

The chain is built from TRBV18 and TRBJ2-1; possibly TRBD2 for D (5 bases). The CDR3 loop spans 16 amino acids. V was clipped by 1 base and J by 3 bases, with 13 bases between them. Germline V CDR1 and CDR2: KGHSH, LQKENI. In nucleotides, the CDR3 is TGTGCCAGCTCACCACGGACTCAGAATAACTACAATGAGCAGTTCTTC. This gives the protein CASSPRTQNNYNEQFF.

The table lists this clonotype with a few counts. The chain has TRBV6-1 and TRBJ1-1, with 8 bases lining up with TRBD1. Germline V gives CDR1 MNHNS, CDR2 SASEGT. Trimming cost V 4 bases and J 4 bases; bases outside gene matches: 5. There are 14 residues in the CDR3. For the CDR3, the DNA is TGTGCCAGCAGTGCCGGACAGGGAGGCACTGAAGCTTTCTTT. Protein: CASSAGQGGTEAFF.

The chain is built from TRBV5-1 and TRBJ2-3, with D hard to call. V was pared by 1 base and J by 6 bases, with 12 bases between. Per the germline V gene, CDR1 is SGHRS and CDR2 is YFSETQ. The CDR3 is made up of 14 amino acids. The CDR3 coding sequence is TGCGCCAGCAGCTTGCCCCTGAAAAGGGATACGCAGTATTTT. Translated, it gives CASSLPLKRDTQYF.

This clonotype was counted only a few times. The CDR3 sequence is CASSHGTSGAPRQFF. CDR3 sequence (DNA): TGTGCCAGCAGCCACGGGACTAGCGGGGCTCCCAGGCAGTTCTTC. The chain links TRBV3-1 to TRBJ2-1, with 13 bases lining up with TRBD2. This CDR3 contains 15 residues. The germline CDR1 and CDR2 sequences are LGHDT and YNNKEL (reference sequence). Trimming took 3 bases from V and 12 from J; bases not matched to a gene: 8.

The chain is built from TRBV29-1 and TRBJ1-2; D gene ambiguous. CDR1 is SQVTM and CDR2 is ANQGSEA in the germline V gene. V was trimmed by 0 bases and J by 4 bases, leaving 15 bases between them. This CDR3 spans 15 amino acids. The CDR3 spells CSVEDELGSLYGYTF. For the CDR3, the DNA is TGCAGCGTTGAAGACGAACTGGGCAGCCTCTATGGCTACACCTTC.

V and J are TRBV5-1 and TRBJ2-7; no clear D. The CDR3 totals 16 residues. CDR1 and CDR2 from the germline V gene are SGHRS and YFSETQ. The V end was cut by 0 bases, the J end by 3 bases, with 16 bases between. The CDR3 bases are TGCGCCAGCAGCTTGGGGGCTTCTAAGGGCCTCTACGAGCAGTACTTC. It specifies CASSLGASKGLYEQYF. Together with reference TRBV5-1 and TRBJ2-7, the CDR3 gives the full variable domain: KAGVTQTPRYLIKTRGQQVTLSCSPISGHRSVSWYQQTPGQGLQFLFEYFSETQRNKGNFPGRFSGRQFSNSRSEMNVSTLELGDSALYLCASSLGASKGLYEQYFGPGTRLTVT.

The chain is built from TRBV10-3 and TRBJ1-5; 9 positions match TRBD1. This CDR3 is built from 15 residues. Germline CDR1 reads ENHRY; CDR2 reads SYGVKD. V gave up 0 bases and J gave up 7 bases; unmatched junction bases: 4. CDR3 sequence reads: CAISESDRGRQPQHF. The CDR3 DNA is TGTGCCATCAGTGAGTCTGACAGGGGGAGGCAGCCCCAGCATTTT.

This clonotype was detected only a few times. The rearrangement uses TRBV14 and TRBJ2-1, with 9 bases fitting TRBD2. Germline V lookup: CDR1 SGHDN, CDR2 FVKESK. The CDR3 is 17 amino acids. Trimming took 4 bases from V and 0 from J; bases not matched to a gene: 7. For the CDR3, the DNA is TGTGCCAGCAGCCCACCTAGCGGGACCACCTCCTACAATGAGCAGTTCTTC. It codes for CASSPPSGTTSYNEQFF.

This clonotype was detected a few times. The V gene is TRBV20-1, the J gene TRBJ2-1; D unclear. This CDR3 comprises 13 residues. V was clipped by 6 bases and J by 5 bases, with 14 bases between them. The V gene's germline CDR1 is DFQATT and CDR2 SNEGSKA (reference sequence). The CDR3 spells CSALRPSNNEQFF. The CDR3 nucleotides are TGCAGTGCCCTCAGGCCCAGCAACAATGAGCAGTTCTTC.

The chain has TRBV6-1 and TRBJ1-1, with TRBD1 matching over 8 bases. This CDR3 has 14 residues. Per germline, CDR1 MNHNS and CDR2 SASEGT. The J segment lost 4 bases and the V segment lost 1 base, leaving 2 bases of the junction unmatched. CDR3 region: CASSEDRGSTEAFF. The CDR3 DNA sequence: TGTGCCAGCAGTGAAGACAGGGGGTCCACTGAAGCTTTCTTT.

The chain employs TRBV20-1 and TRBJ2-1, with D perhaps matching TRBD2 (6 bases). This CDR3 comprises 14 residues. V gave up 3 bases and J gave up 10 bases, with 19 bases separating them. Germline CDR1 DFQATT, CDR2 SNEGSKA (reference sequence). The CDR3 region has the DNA TGCAGTGCTAGCCGTGATTCGGGAGAAGACGAGCAGTTCTTC. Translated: CSASRDSGEDEQFF.

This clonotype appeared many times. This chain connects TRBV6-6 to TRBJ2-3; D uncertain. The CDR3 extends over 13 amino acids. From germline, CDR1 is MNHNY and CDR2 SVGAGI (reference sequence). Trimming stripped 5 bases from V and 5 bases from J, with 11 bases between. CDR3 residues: CASSPPLIDTQYF. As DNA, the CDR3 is TGTGCCAGCAGTCCCCCCCTCATAGATACGCAGTATTTT.

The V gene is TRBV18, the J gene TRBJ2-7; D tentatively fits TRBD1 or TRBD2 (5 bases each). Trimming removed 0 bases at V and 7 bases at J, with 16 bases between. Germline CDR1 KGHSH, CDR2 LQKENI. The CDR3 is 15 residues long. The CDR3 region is CASSPPGRERLEQYF. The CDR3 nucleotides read TGTGCCAGCTCACCACCGGGACGGGAAAGGTTGGAGCAGTACTTC.

The CDR3 DNA follows: TGTGCCAGCAGCCCAGGTTCGCAAACACAGTACTTC. Translation: CASSPGSQTQYF. The V gene is TRBV3-1, the J gene TRBJ2-5, with D unresolved. Germline values: CDR1 LGHDT, CDR2 YNNKEL (reference sequence). V lost 4 bases to trimming and J lost 11 bases, with 14 bases between them. This CDR3 has 12 amino acids.

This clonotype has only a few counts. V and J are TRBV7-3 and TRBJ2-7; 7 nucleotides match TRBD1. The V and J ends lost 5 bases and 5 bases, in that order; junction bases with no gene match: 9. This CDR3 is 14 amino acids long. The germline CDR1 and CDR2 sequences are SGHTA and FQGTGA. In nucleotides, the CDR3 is TGTGCCAGCAGCCTCGAGACAGGGAGCCACGAGCAGTACTTC. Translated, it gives CASSLETGSHEQYF.

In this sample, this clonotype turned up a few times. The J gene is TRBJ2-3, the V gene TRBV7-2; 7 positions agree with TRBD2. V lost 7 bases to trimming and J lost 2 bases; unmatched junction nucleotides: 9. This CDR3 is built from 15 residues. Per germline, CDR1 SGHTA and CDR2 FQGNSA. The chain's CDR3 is CASNKWGGNTDTQYF. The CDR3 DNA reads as TGTGCCAGCAACAAGTGGGGGGGGAACACAGATACGCAGTATTTT. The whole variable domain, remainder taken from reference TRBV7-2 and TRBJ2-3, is GAGVSQSPSNKVTEKGKDVELRCDPISGHTALYWYRQSLGQGLEFLIYFQGNSAPDKSGLPSDRFSAERTGGSVSTLTIQRTQQEDSAVYLCASNKWGGNTDTQYFGPGTRLTVL.

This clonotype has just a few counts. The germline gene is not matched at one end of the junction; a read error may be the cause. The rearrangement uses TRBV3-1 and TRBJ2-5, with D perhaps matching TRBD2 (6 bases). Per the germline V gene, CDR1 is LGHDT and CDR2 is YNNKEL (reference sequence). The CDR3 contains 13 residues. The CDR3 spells CASSQDRTTPLDF. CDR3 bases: TGTGCCAGCAGCCAAGACCGGACTACTCCCTTAGACTTC.

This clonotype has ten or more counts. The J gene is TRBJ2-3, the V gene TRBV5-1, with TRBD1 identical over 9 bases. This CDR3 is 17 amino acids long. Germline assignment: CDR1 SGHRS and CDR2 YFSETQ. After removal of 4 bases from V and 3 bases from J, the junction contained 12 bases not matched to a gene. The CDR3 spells CASSPLQGAARTDTQYF. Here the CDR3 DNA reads TGCGCCAGCAGCCCCTTACAGGGGGCGGCGAGGACAGATACGCAGTATTTT.

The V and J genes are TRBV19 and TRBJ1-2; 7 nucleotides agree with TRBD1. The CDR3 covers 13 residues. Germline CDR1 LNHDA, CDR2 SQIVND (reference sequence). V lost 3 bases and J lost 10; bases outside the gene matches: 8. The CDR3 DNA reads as TGTGCCAGTAGTATTGGACAGGAATCTGACTACACCTTC. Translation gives CASSIGQESDYTF.

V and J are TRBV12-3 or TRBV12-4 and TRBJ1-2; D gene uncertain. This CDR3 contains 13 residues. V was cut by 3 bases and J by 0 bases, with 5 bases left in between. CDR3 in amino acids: CASSFGANYGYTF. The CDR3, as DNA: TGTGCCAGCAGTTTTGGGGCTAACTATGGCTACACCTTC.